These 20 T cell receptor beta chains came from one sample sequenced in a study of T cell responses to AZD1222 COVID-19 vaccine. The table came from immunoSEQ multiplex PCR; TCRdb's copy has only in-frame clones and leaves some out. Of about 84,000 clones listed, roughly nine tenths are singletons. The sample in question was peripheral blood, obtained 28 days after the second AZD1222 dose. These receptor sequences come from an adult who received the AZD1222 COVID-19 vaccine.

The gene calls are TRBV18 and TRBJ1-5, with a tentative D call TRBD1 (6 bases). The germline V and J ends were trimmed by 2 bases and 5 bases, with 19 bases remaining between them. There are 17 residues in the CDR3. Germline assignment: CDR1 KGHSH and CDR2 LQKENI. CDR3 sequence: CASSPTPRGTRDQPQHF. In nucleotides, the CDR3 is TGTGCCAGCTCACCAACTCCGCGGGGGACAAGGGATCAGCCCCAGCATTTT.

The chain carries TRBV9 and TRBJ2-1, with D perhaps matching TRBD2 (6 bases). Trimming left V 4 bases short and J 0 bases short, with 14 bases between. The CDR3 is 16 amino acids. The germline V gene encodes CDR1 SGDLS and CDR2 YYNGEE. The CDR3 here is CASSPPAGSSYNEQFF. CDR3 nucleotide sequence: TGTGCCAGCAGCCCCCCGGCGGGGAGCTCCTACAATGAGCAGTTCTTC.

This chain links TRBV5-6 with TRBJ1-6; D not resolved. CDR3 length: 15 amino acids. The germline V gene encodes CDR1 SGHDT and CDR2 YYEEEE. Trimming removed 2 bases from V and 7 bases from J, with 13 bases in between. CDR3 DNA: TGTGCCAGCAGCTTTCGGGTTACGGGGAATTCACCCCTCCACTTT. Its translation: CASSFRVTGNSPLHF.

The CDR3 DNA is TGCAGCGCGGACTTAGTGAACACTGAAGCTTTCTTT. Translation: CSADLVNTEAFF. The V and J genes are TRBV29-1 and TRBJ1-1; D not certain. V was pared by 7 bases and J by 0 bases, with 9 bases between. Germline V CDR1 and CDR2: SQVTM, ANQGSEA. The CDR3 spans 12 residues.

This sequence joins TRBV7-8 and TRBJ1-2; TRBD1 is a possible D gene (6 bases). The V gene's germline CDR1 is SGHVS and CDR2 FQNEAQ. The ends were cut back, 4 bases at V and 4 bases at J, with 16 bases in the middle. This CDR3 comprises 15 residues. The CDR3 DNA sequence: TGTGCCAGCAGCTCTCAGGGGTCCCTGGGCTATGGCTACACCTTC. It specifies CASSSQGSLGYGYTF.

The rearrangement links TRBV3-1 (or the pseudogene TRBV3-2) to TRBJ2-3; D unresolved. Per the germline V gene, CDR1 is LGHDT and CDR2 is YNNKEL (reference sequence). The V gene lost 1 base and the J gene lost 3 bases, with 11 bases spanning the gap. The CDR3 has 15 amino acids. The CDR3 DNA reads TGTGCCAGCAGCCAAGGCTGGGATAGAACAGATACGCAGTATTTT. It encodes CASSQGWDRTDTQYF.

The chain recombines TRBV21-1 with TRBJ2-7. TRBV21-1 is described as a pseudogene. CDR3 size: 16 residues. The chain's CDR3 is CASSKEGGGPNYEQYF. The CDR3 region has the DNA TGTGCCAGCAGCAAGGAGGGGGGTGGGCCAAACTACGAGCAGTACTTC.

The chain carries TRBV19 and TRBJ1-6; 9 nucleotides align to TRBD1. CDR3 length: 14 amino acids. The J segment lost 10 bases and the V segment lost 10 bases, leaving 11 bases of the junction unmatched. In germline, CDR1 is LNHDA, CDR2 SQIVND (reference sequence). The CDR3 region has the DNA TGTGCCACCAGAACAGGGGGCGCCTCCTCACCCCTCCACTTT. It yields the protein CATRTGGASSPLHF.

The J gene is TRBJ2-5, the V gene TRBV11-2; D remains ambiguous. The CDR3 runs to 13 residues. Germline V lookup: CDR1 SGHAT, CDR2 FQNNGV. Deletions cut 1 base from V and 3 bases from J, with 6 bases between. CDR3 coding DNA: TGTGCCAGCAGCTTAGTCTTGAAAGAGACCCAGTACTTC. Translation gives CASSLVLKETQYF.

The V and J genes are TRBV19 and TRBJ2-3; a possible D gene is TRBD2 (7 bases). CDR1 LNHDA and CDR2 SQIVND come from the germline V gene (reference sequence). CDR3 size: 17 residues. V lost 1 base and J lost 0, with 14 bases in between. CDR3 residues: CASSIGGGGASTDTQYF. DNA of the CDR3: TGTGCCAGTAGTATAGGTGGCGGGGGCGCCAGCACAGATACGCAGTATTTT.

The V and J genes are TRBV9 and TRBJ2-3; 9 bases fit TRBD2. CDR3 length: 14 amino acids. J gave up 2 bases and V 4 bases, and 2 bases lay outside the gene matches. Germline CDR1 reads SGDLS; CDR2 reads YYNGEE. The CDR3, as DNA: TGTGCCAGCAGCTCTAGCGGGGCCACAGATACGCAGTATTTT. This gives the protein CASSSSGATDTQYF. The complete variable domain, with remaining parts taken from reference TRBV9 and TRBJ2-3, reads DSGVTQTPKHLITATGQRVTLRCSPRSGDLSVYWYQQSLDQGLQFLIQYYNGEERAKGNILERFSAQQFPDLHSELNLSSLELGDSALYFCASSSSGATDTQYFGPGTRLTVL.

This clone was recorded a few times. CDR3 sequence reads: CASSQDPLGEKLFF. DNA for the CDR3: TGCGCCAGCAGCCAAGATCCACTAGGTGAAAAACTGTTTTTT. The rearrangement uses TRBV4-1 and TRBJ1-4, with unresolved D. V was cut by 0 bases and J by 7 bases, with 9 bases left in between. The CDR3 is made up of 14 amino acids. Per germline, CDR1 MGHRA and CDR2 YSYEKL.

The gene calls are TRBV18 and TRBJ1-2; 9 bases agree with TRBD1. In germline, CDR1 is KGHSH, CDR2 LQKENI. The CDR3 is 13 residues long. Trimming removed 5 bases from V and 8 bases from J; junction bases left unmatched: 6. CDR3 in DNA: TGTGCCAGCTCAGCACAGGGGGCACTGGGCTACACCTTC. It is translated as CASSAQGALGYTF.

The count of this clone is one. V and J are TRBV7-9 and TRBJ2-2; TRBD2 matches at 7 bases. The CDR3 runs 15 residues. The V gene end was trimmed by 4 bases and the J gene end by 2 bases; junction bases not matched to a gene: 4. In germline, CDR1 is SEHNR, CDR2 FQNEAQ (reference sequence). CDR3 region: CASSSLADNTGELFF. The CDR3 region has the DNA TGTGCCAGCAGCTCGCTAGCGGATAACACCGGGGAGCTGTTTTTT.

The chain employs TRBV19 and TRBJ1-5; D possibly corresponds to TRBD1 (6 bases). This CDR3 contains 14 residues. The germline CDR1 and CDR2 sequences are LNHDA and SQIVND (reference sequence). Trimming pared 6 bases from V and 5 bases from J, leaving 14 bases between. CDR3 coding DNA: TGTGCCAGTAGACACGGACAGTTTGATCAGCCCCAGCATTTT. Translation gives CASRHGQFDQPQHF.

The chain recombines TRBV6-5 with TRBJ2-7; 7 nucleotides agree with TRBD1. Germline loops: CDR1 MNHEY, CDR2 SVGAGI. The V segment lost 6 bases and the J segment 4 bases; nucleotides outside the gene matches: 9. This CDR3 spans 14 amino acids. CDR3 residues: CASRGQGVGYEQYF. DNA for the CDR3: TGTGCCAGCAGGGGGCAGGGGGTTGGGTACGAGCAGTACTTC.

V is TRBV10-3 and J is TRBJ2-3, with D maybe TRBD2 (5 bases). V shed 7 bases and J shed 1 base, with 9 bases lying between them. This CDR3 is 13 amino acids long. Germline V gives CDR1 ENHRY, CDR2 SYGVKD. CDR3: CAIMGAGTDTQYF. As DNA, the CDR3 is TGTGCCATCATGGGAGCGGGCACAGATACGCAGTATTTT.

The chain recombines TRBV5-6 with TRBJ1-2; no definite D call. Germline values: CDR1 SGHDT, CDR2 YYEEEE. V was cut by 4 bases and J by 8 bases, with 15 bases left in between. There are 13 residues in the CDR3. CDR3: CASSPDGGSGYTF. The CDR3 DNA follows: TGTGCCAGCAGCCCCGACGGAGGGTCGGGCTACACCTTC.

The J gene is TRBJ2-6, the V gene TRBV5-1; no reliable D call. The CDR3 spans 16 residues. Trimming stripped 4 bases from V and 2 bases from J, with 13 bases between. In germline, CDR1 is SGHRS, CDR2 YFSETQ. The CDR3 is CASSPVWSTGANVLTF. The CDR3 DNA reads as TGCGCCAGCAGCCCGGTTTGGAGCACTGGGGCCAACGTCCTGACTTTC.

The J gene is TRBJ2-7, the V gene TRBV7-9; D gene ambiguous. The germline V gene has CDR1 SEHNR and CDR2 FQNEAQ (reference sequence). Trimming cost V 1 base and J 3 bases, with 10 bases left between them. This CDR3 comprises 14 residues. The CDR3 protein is CASSLEASLYEQYF. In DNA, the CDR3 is TGTGCCAGCAGCTTAGAAGCCAGCCTCTACGAGCAGTACTTC.